The next 24 T cell receptor beta chains were all read from a single sample in a study of CD4 T cells in relation to SARS-CoV-2 and coronaviruses. The antigens these receptors bind are not known. The unexposed donors gave CD4+ T cells in about 2010-2019, prior to COVID-19. Isolation of CD4+ T cells took place after about 9 days in culture. Clones were sequenced by immunoSEQ multiplex PCR, and TCRdb holds only the in-frame ones, with some missing. The sample contains about 24,000 clones, approximately 72% of which appear only once. What was sequenced was CD4+ T cells from PBMCs, cultured in vitro. The source is a human donor in good health.

The CDR3: CASARGRNTEAFF. CDR3 nucleotides: TGTGCCAGCGCTCGGGGCAGGAACACTGAAGCTTTCTTT. This chain links TRBV7-8 with TRBJ1-1, with D maybe TRBD1 (5 bases). The germline V gene has CDR1 SGHVS and CDR2 FQNEAQ. This CDR3 has 13 amino acids. V lost 8 bases and J lost 1, with 11 bases in between.

The V call is TRBV7-2, the J call TRBJ2-1; 8 nucleotides match TRBD2. Germline V gene sequence: CDR1 SGHTA, CDR2 FQGNSA. Losses at the gene ends were 2 bases for V and 2 bases for J; bases not matched to a gene: 5. CDR3 size: 16 residues. The CDR3 loop is CASSLSVTSAYNEQFF. Written as DNA, the CDR3 is TGTGCCAGCAGCTTAAGTGTGACTAGCGCCTACAATGAGCAGTTCTTC.

Here the CDR3 reads CASSYWVGGGGYTF. The CDR3 nucleotides are TGCGCCAGCAGCTACTGGGTCGGTGGTGGTGGCTACACCTTC. This chain uses TRBV5-1 with TRBJ1-2; D gene unclear. V lost 3 bases to trimming and J lost 7 bases, with 16 bases between them. The germline V gene has CDR1 SGHRS and CDR2 YFSETQ. The length of the CDR3 is 14 residues.

By proportion, this clone is medium-sized. This chain uses TRBV7-9 with TRBJ2-1; D could derive from TRBD1 or TRBD2 (6 bases each). Germline V gives CDR1 SEHNR, CDR2 FQNEAQ (reference sequence). The V end lost 5 bases, the J end lost 8 bases, and 16 bases lay between the germline ends. The CDR3 is 14 residues long. CDR3 in amino acids: CASSPGGGTDEQFF. In nucleotides, the CDR3 is TGTGCCAGCAGCCCCGGGGGCGGGACGGATGAGCAGTTCTTC.

The chain uses TRBV7-9 and TRBJ2-2, with D hard to call. The CDR3 is made up of 15 amino acids. Germline CDR1 reads SEHNR; CDR2 reads FQNEAQ (reference sequence). The V and J ends lost 2 bases and 4 bases respectively, with 11 bases between them. CDR3 in amino acids: CASSLLAHPTGELFF. The CDR3 DNA reads as TGTGCCAGCAGCTTACTCGCGCATCCCACCGGGGAGCTGTTTTTT.

This clone has only one observation. The V and J genes are TRBV11-1 and TRBJ2-5; D is unclear. There are 14 residues in the CDR3. From germline, CDR1 is SGHAT and CDR2 FQDESV (reference sequence). Trimming took 1 base from V and 3 from J, leaving 9 bases between them. This chain's CDR3 is CASSLGRMKETQYF. Here the CDR3 DNA reads TGTGCCAGCAGCTTAGGGCGGATGAAAGAGACCCAGTACTTC.

V is TRBV10-3 and J is TRBJ2-7; tentatively, D is TRBD1 (6 bases). The CDR3 has 14 residues. The germline CDR1 and CDR2 sequences are ENHRY and SYGVKD. Trimming left V 4 bases short and J 2 bases short, with 12 bases between. The CDR3 DNA reads TGTGCCATCAGTGGGGACACGGGCCCCTACGAGCAGTACTTC. This translates into CAISGDTGPYEQYF.

The V and J genes are TRBV6-1 and TRBJ1-1; D possibly corresponds to TRBD1 (6 bases). The V gene lost 0 bases and the J gene lost 7 bases, with 9 bases spanning the gap. The CDR3 loop spans 13 amino acids. From germline, CDR1 is MNHNS and CDR2 SASEGT. Here the CDR3 DNA reads TGTGCCAGCAGTGAAGCGGGGGGCGGTGAAGCTTTCTTT. Translation gives CASSEAGGGEAFF.

The V call is TRBV19, the J call TRBJ2-3; D is undetermined. Trimming pared 6 bases from V and 6 bases from J, leaving 19 bases between. The germline gives CDR1 LNHDA, CDR2 SQIVND (reference sequence). The CDR3 contains 15 residues. CDR3 in DNA: TGTGCCAGTAGCCATCGGCGGATGAGGACGGATACGCAGTATTTT. This encodes CASSHRRMRTDTQYF.

Only a few counts were recorded for this clone. CDR3 protein: CASSEDWGSGYTF. The DNA of the CDR3 is TGTGCCAGCAGTGAAGATTGGGGGAGCGGCTACACCTTC. The chain links TRBV6-4 to TRBJ1-2, with D possibly being TRBD1 (5 bases). V was clipped by 3 bases and J by 8 bases, with 13 bases between them. This CDR3 has 13 residues. The germline CDR1 and CDR2 sequences are MRHNA and SNTAGT.

In nucleotides, the CDR3 is TGTGCCAGTAGTACCTACCGGACAGGGGAAGTAGCCAAAAACATTCAGTACTTC. It yields the protein CASSTYRTGEVAKNIQYF. This chain links TRBV19 with TRBJ2-4, with TRBD1 matching over 9 bases. The CDR3 covers 18 residues. The ends lost 4 bases at V and 0 bases at J; junction bases unmatched: 10. CDR1 and CDR2 (germline): LNHDA, SQIVND (reference sequence).

The genes are TRBV7-9 and TRBJ1-2; tentatively, D is TRBD1 (5 bases). V was cut by 3 bases and J by 8 bases, with 13 bases left in between. Germline-derived CDR1 and CDR2 are SEHNR and FQNEAQ (reference sequence). The CDR3 spans 13 residues. The CDR3 protein is CASSLGGEEGYTF. CDR3 nucleotide sequence: TGTGCCAGCAGCTTGGGGGGGGAGGAAGGCTACACCTTC.

The chain carries TRBV4-1 and TRBJ2-2; unclear D gene. The CDR3 is 17 residues long. V was shortened by 4 bases and J by 0 bases, with 15 bases between the two germline ends. Germline V CDR1 and CDR2: MGHRA, YSYEKL. As DNA, the CDR3 is TGCGCCAGCAGCCTTTCTATATTCTATACGAACACCGGGGAGCTGTTTTTT. Residues: CASSLSIFYTNTGELFF.

This clone was counted once. This chain joins TRBV6-6 and TRBJ2-1; D not resolved. Trimming pared 5 bases from V and 1 base from J, leaving 12 bases between. Germline-derived CDR1 and CDR2 are MNHNY and SVGAGI (reference sequence). The CDR3 covers 15 residues. In DNA, the CDR3 is TGTGCCAGCAGTCCTAGTTTGGGGTCCTACAATGAGCAGTTCTTC. Residues: CASSPSLGSYNEQFF.

The chain links TRBV28 to TRBJ2-7; no reliable D call. The CDR3 sequence is 13 residues long. CDR1 and CDR2 (germline): MDHEN, SYDVKM. V lost 6 bases and J 6 bases, leaving 15 bases between the germline ends. The CDR3 DNA reads TGTGCCAGCAGCAGAGCCCCTATGGGCGAGCAGTACTTC. It specifies CASSRAPMGEQYF.

Here the CDR3 reads CASSQMGALSYNEQFF. CDR3 nucleotide sequence: TGTGCCAGCAGCCAAATGGGGGCTCTGTCCTACAATGAGCAGTTCTTC. The chain uses TRBV4-2 and TRBJ2-1, with a possible D match to TRBD1 (6 bases). The germline V and J ends were trimmed by 2 bases and 1 base, with 12 bases remaining between them. CDR3 length: 16 amino acids. Germline V gene lookup returns CDR1 LGHNA and CDR2 YNFKEQ.

The rearrangement uses TRBV11-3 and TRBJ2-7; TRBD2 aligns across 12 bases. Germline V CDR1 and CDR2: SGHNT, YENEEA. V trimming: 3 bases; J trimming: 0 bases; junction bases outside the gene matches: 12. This CDR3 is 19 amino acids long. The CDR3, as DNA: TGTGCCAGCAGCTTTCTTACTAGCGGGAGGCCTCCAAGCTCCTACGAGCAGTACTTC. Residues: CASSFLTSGRPPSSYEQYF.

This chain joins TRBV4-2 and TRBJ1-2, with D unclear. Per the germline V gene, CDR1 is LGHNA and CDR2 is YNFKEQ. This CDR3 has 16 residues. With 0 bases removed from V and 0 bases from J, the gap between germline ends came to 11 bases. The CDR3 loop is CASSQDFSIANYGYTF. CDR3 DNA: TGTGCCAGCAGCCAAGATTTTAGCATAGCTAACTATGGCTACACCTTC.

This clone was recorded once. V and J are TRBV4-2 and TRBJ2-2, with D perhaps TRBD2 (5 bases). Germline values: CDR1 LGHNA, CDR2 YNFKEQ. The CDR3 contains 18 residues. V was shortened by 0 bases and J by 4 bases, with 18 bases between the two germline ends. CDR3 nucleotides: TGTGCCAGCAGCCAAGATAGTGGATCGGCTAGCACCACCGGGGAGCTGTTTTTT. The encoded protein is CASSQDSGSASTTGELFF.

V usage is TRBV11-2 and J usage is TRBJ2-5; the match to TRBD2 covers 12 bases. Germline loops: CDR1 SGHAT, CDR2 FQNNGV. V trimming: 1 base; J trimming: 5 bases; junction bases outside the gene matches: 5. The CDR3 covers 16 residues. The CDR3 nucleotides are TGTGCCAGCAGCTTAGGAGGACTAGCGGGAACCGAGACCCAGTACTTC. This gives the protein CASSLGGLAGTETQYF.

V is TRBV5-8 and J is TRBJ2-5, with 9 bases aligning to TRBD1. With V trimmed by 0 bases and J by 3 bases, 3 bases remained unmatched. Germline CDR1 reads SGHTS; CDR2 reads YDEGEE. This CDR3 spans 15 amino acids. The CDR3 coding sequence is TGTGCCAGCAGCTTGGCCGGGACAGGGAAAGAGACCCAGTACTTC. As protein: CASSLAGTGKETQYF.

The chain employs TRBV3-1 (or the pseudogene TRBV3-2) and TRBJ2-5; 8 nucleotides line up with TRBD2. Germline V CDR1 and CDR2: LGHDT, YNNKEL (reference sequence). CDR3 size: 17 residues. V trimming: 0 bases; J trimming: 4 bases; junction bases outside the gene matches: 10. The CDR3 reads CASSQERGAGVVETQYF. The CDR3 bases are TGTGCCAGCAGCCAAGAGCGCGGAGCGGGAGTGGTAGAGACCCAGTACTTC.

The chain joins TRBV6-5 to TRBJ2-5, with D uncertain. V was cut by 6 bases and J by 2 bases, with 4 bases left in between. The CDR3 has 11 amino acids. CDR1 and CDR2 (germline): MNHEY, SVGAGI. In DNA, the CDR3 is TGTGCCAGCAGCCAACAAGAGACCCAGTACTTC. This codes for CASSQQETQYF.

This clone appeared a few times. The chain joins TRBV15 to TRBJ2-2; TRBD2 aligns across 7 bases. V lost 5 bases, J lost 3 bases, and 3 bases stayed unmatched. CDR1 is LNHNV, CDR2 YYDKDF, per germline (reference sequence). The length of the CDR3 is 14 residues. Written as DNA, the CDR3 is TGTGCCACCAGCCCACGGGGGGACACCGGGGAGCTGTTTTTT. Translating gives CATSPRGDTGELFF.